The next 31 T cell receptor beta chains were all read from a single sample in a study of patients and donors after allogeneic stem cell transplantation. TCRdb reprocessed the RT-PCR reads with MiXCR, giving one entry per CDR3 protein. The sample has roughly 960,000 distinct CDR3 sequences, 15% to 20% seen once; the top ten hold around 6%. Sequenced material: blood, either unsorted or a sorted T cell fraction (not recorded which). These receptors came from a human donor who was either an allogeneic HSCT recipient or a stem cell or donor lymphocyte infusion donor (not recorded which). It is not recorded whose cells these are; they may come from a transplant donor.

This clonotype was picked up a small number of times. Here the CDR3 reads CASSFPRSGWAEQYF. The CDR3 DNA sequence: TGTGCCAGCAGCTTCCCTAGGTCCGGGTGGGCCGAGCAGTACTTC. This sequence joins TRBV5-6 and TRBJ2-7; D uncertain. This CDR3 has 15 amino acids. The V gene lost 2 bases and the J gene lost 6 bases, with 18 bases spanning the gap. CDR1 and CDR2 (germline): SGHDT, YYEEEE.

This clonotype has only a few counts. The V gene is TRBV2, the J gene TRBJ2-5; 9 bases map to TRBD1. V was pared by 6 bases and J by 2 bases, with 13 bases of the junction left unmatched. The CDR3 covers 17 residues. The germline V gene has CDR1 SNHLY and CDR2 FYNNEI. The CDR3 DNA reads TGTGCCAGCAGCCTAGATCCCCCGGACAGGGGACAAGAGACCCAGTACTTC. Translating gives CASSLDPPDRGQETQYF.

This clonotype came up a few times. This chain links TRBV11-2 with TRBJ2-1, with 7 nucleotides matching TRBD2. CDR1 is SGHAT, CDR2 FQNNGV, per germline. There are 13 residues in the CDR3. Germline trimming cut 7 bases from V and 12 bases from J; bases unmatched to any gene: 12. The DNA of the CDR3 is TGTGCCAGCAACCCTCGGGGGAGGGGACTGCAGTTCTTC. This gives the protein CASNPRGRGLQFF.

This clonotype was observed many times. CDR3 loop: CASSETGTYEQYF. As DNA, the CDR3 is TGTGCCAGCAGTGAGACAGGGACCTACGAGCAGTACTTC. V is TRBV27 and J is TRBJ2-7; 7 bases are shared with TRBD1. The V segment lost 5 bases and the J segment 2 bases; nucleotides outside the gene matches: 3. The germline V gene encodes CDR1 MNHEY and CDR2 SMNVEV (reference sequence). The CDR3 runs to 13 residues.

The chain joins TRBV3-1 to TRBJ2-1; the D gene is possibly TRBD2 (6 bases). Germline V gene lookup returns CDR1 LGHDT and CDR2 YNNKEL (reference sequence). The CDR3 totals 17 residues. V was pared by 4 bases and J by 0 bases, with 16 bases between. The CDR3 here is CASSPMDYPSSYNEQFF. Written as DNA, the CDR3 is TGTGCCAGCAGCCCAATGGACTACCCCAGCTCCTACAATGAGCAGTTCTTC.

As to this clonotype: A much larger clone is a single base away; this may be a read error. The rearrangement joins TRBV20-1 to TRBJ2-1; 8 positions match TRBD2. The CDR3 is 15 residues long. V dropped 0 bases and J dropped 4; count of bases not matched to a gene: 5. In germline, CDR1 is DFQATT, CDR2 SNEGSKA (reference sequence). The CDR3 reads CSARDPPGGYNEQFF. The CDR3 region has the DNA TGCAGTGCTAGAGATCCACCGGGGGGGTACAATGAGCAGTTCTTC.

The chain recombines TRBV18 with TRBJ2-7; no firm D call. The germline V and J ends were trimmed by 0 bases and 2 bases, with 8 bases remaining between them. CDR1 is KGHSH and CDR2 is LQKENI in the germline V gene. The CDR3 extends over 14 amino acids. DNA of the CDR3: TGTGCCAGCTCACCACCGAATAATCCCTACGAGCAGTACTTC. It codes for CASSPPNNPYEQYF.

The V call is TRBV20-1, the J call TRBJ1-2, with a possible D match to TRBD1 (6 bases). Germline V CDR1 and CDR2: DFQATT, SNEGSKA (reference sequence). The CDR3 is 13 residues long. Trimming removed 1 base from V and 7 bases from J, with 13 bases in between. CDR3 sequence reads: CSARGGGHGGYTF. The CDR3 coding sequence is TGCAGTGCTAGAGGAGGGGGGCATGGTGGCTACACCTTC.

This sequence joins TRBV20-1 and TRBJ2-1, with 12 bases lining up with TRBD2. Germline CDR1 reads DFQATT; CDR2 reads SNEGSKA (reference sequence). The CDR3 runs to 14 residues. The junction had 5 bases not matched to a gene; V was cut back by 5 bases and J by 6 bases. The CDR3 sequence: CSALLAGGFNEQFF. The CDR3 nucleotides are TGCAGTGCTTTACTAGCGGGAGGATTCAATGAGCAGTTCTTC.

This CDR3 is CASSPGTGRVQETQYF. The CDR3 DNA is TGCGCCAGCAGCCCTGGGACAGGGAGGGTCCAAGAGACCCAGTACTTC. The rearrangement links TRBV5-1 to TRBJ2-5; TRBD1 aligns across 9 bases. V lost 4 bases to trimming and J lost 1 base; unmatched junction nucleotides: 8. CDR1 is SGHRS and CDR2 is YFSETQ in the germline V gene. CDR3 length: 16 amino acids.

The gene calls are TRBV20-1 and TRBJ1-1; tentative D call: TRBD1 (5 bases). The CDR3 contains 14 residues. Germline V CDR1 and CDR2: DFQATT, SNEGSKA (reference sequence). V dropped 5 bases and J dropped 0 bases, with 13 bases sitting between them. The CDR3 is CSAFRTTMNTEAFF. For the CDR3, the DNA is TGCAGTGCTTTCAGGACAACCATGAACACTGAAGCTTTCTTT.

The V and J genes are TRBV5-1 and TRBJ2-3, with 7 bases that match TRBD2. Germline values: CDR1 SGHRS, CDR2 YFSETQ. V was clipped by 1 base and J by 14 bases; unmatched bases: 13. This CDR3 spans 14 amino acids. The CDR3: CASSLSHGLGEWYF. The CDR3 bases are TGCGCCAGCAGCTTGTCCCACGGACTAGGGGAGTGGTATTTT.

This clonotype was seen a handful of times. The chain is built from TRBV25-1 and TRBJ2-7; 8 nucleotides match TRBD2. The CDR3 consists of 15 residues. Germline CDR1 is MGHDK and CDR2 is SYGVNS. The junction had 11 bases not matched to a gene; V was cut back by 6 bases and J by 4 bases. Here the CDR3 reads CASSPPWVAGYEQYF. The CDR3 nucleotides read TGTGCCAGCAGCCCGCCCTGGGTAGCGGGGTACGAGCAGTACTTC.

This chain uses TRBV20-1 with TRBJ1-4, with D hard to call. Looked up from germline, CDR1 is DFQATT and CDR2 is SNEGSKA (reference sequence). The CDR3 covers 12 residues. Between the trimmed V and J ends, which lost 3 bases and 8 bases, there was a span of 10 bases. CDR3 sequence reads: CSASLGNEKLFF. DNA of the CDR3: TGCAGTGCTAGTTTAGGGAACGAAAAACTGTTTTTT.

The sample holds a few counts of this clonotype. In nucleotides, the CDR3 is TGTGCCAGCAGTTTGGAGGCTAGCGGGGACCAGAATGAGCAGTTCTTC. Translation: CASSLEASGDQNEQFF. V and J are TRBV27 and TRBJ2-1, with TRBD2 identical over 9 bases. The V segment lost 3 bases and the J segment 7 bases; nucleotides outside the gene matches: 10. The CDR3 is 16 residues long. CDR1 is MNHEY and CDR2 is SMNVEV in the germline V gene (reference sequence).

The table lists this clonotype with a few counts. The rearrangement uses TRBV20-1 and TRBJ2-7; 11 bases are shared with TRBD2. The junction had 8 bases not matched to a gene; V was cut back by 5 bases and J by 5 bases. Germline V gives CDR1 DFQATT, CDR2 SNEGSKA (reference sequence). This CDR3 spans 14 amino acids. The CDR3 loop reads CSAATSGSIHEQYF. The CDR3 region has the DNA TGCAGTGCTGCCACTAGCGGGAGTATCCACGAGCAGTACTTC.

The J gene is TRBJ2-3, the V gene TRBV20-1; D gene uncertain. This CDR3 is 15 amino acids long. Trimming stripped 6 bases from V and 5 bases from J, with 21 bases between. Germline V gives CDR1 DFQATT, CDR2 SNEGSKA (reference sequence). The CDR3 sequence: CSAATPRTYRDTQYF. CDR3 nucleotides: TGCAGTGCAGCCACCCCTCGGACGTATAGAGATACGCAGTATTTT.

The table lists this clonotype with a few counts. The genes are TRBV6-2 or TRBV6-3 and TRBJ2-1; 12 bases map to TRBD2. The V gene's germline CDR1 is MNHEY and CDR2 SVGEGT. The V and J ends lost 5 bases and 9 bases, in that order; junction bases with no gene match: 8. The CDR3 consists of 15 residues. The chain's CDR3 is CASSRTSGVVIEQFF. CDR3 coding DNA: TGTGCCAGCAGTAGGACTAGCGGGGTAGTCATTGAGCAGTTCTTC.

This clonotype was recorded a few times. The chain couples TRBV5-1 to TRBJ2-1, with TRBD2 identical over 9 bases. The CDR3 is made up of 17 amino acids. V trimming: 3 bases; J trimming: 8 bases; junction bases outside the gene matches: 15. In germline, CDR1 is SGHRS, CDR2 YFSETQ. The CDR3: CASSSETKRGVADEQFF. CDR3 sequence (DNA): TGCGCCAGCAGCTCCGAGACGAAGCGGGGGGTCGCCGATGAGCAGTTCTTC.

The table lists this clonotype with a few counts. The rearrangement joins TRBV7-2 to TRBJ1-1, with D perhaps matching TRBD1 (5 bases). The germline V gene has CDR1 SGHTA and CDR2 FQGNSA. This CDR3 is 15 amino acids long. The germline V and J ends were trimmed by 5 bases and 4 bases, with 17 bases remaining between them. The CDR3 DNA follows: TGTGCCAGCAGCCATGGGGGGGAGAGGGGCACTGAAGCTTTCTTT. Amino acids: CASSHGGERGTEAFF.

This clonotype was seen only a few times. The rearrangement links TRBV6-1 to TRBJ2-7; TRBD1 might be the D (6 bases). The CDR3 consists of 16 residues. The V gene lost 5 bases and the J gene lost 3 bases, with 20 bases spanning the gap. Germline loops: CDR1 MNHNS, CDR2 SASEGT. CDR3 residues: CASSPSVGTLYYEQYF. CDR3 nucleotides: TGTGCCAGCAGTCCCTCTGTCGGGACACTCTACTACGAGCAGTACTTC.

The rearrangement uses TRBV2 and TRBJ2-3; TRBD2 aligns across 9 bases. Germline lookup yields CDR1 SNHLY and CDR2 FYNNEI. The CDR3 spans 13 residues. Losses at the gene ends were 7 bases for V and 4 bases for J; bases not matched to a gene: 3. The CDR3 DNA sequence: TGTGCCAGCATAGCGGGAGAAGCAGATACGCAGTATTTT. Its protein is CASIAGEADTQYF.

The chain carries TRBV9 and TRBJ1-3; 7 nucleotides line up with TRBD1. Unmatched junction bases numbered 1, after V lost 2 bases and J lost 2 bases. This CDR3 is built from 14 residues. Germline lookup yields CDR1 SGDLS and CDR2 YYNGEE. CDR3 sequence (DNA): TGTGCCAGCAGCGTGGGGACAGCTGGAAACACCATATATTTT. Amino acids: CASSVGTAGNTIYF.

CDR3: CSVALPGQGNTGELFF. The CDR3, as DNA: TGCAGCGTAGCCCTCCCAGGACAGGGGAACACCGGGGAGCTGTTTTTT. The genes are TRBV29-1 and TRBJ2-2; 8 nucleotides match TRBD1. With 6 bases clipped from V and 1 base from J, the junction kept 10 bases outside the gene matches. The germline V gene encodes CDR1 SQVTM and CDR2 ANQGSEA. The CDR3 consists of 16 residues.

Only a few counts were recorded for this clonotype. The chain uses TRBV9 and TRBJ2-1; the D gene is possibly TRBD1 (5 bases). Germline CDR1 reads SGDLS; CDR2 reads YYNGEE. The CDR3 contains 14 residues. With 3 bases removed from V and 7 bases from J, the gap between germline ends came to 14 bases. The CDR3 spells CASSAPRAWNEQFF. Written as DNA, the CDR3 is TGTGCCAGCAGCGCCCCCAGGGCTTGGAATGAGCAGTTCTTC.

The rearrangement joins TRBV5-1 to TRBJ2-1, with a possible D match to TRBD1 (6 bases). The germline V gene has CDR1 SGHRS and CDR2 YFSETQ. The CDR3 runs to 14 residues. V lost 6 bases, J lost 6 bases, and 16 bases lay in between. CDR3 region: CASKDLKGGNEQFF. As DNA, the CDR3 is TGCGCCAGCAAGGACTTAAAAGGGGGCAATGAGCAGTTCTTC.

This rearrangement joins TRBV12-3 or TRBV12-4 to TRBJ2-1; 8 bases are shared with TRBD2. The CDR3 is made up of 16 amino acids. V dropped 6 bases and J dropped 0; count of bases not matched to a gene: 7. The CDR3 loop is CASRKLAVASYNEQFF. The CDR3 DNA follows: TGTGCCAGCAGAAAACTAGCGGTAGCCTCCTACAATGAGCAGTTCTTC.

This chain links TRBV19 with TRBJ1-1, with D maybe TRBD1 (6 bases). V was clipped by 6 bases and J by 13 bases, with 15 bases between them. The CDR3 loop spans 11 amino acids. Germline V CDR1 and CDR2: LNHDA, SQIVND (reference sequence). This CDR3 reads CASSINRAGFF. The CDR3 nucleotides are TGTGCCAGTAGCATTAACAGGGCTGGTTTCTTT.

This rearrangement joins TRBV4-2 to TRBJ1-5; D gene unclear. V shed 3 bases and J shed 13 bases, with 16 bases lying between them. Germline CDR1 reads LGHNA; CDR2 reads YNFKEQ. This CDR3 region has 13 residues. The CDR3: CASSQDPGDPQHF. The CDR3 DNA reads TGTGCCAGCAGCCAGGACCCCGGGGATCCGCAGCATTTT.

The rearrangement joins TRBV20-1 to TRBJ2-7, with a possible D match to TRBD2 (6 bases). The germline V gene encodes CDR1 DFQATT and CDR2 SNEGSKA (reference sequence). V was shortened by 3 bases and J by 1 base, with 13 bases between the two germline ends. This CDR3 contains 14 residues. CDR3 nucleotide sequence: TGCAGTGCTAGCCGCCCGGACTATTCCTACGAGCAGTACTTC. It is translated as CSASRPDYSYEQYF.

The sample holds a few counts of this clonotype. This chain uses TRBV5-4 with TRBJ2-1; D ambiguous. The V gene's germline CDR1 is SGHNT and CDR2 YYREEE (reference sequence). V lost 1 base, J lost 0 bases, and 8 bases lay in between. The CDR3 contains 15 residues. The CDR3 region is CASSLTRASYNEQFF. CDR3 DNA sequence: TGTGCCAGCAGCTTGACACGCGCCTCCTACAATGAGCAGTTCTTC.